This T cell receptor (beta chain) was identified in a study of T cell repertoires in cytomegalovirus infection. Across the whole study: The public TCR beta signatures pointed to both CMV infection and matching HLA type. Findings of the study overall: Dominating the ex vivo response were HLA-C-restricted CMV-specific TCR beta clonotypes. Based on cumulative public TCR beta family frequency, carriers of CMV plus the relevant HLA were identified.

TCRdb analysed the reads with MiXCR anew, one entry per CDR3 protein. Here the sample spans roughly 600,000 distinct CDR3 sequences, roughly 24% being singletons. This clonotype was observed many times. Its antigen remains unknown. J gave up 2 bases and V 5 bases, and 6 bases lay outside the gene matches. Germline V gives CDR1 SGHTA, CDR2 FQGNSA. There are 14 residues in the CDR3. The chain is built from TRBV7-2 and TRBJ2-7; 7 nucleotides match TRBD1. This receptor was taken from a human donor in good health (CMV status not recorded). Some clones in this sample may be carry-over from other donors' samples. The sequencing sample was made of CD8+ T cells from PBMCs. The CDR3 bases are TGTGCCAGCAGCCCGCAGGGGGTCCCCTACGAGCAGTACTTC. As protein: CASSPQGVPYEQYF. The full variable domain, completed using reference TRBV7-2 and TRBJ2-7, is GAGVSQSPSNKVTEKGKDVELRCDPISGHTALYWYRQSLGQGLEFLIYFQGNSAPDKSGLPSDRFSAERTGGSVSTLTIQRTQQEDSAVYLCASSPQGVPYEQYFGPGTRLTVT.